What follows are 3 T cell receptor beta chains derived from one specimen sequenced in a study of T-cell memory formation after mild COVID-19. MiXCR, run by TCRdb on the 5' RACE reads, gives a single entry per CDR3 protein. Of 250,000 to 300,000 distinct CDR3 sequences listed, more than 15% are singletons. The sample taken for sequencing was PBMCs or a T cell subset sorted from them (not recorded which). The source is a young man who had mild COVID-19 (a few samples of this study predate the infection). Cell type and time point are not known.

A few counts support this clonotype. V usage is TRBV7-2 and J usage is TRBJ2-7; TRBD2 might be the D (5 bases). The germline V gene encodes CDR1 SGHTA and CDR2 FQGNSA. The CDR3 is 13 amino acids. The V end lost 6 bases, the J end lost 7 bases, and 16 bases lay between the germline ends. CDR3 in amino acids: CASRALPTGEQYV. The CDR3 DNA sequence: TGTGCCAGCAGGGCCCTCCCAACGGGGGAGCAGTACGTC.

The chain employs TRBV5-1 and TRBJ2-7; D is possibly TRBD1 (5 bases). V was trimmed by 0 bases and J by 5 bases, leaving 9 bases between them. Germline assignment: CDR1 SGHRS and CDR2 YFSETQ. This CDR3 has 13 residues. The CDR3 protein is CASSLGQSDEQYF. Here the CDR3 DNA reads TGCGCCAGCAGCTTGGGACAGTCTGACGAGCAGTACTTC. Filled out from reference TRBV5-1 and TRBJ2-7, the complete variable domain reads KAGVTQTPRYLIKTRGQQVTLSCSPISGHRSVSWYQQTPGQGLQFLFEYFSETQRNKGNFPGRFSGRQFSNSRSEMNVSTLELGDSALYLCASSLGQSDEQYFGPGTRLTVT.

This clonotype was seen ten or more times. The V and J genes are TRBV12-3 or TRBV12-4 and TRBJ2-6; the D is unclear. Between the trimmed V and J ends, which lost 6 bases and 0 bases, there was a span of 12 bases. The CDR3 runs to 16 residues. The CDR3 reads CASSPPHSSGANVLTF. The CDR3 DNA reads TGTGCCAGCAGCCCACCCCACAGCTCTGGGGCCAACGTCCTGACTTTC.